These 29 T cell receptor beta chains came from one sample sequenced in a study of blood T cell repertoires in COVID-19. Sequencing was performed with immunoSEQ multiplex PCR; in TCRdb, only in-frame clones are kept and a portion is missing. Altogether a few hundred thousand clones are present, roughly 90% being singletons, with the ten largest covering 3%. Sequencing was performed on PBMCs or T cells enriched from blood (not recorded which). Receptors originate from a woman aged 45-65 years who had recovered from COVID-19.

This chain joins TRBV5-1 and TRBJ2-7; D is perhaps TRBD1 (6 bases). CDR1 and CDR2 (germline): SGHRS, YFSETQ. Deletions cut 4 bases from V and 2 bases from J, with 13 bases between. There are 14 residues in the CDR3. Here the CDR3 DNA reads TGCGCCAGCAGCCCAACAGGGTTGACCTACGAGCAGTACTTC. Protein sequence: CASSPTGLTYEQYF.

CDR3 sequence reads: CASSAYRVGETQYF. CDR3 DNA: TGTGCCAGCAGTGCCTACAGGGTTGGGGAGACCCAGTACTTC. V usage is TRBV28 and J usage is TRBJ2-5; D is possibly TRBD1 (6 bases). V dropped 5 bases and J dropped 5 bases, with 15 bases sitting between them. The CDR3 runs to 14 residues. Looked up from germline, CDR1 is MDHEN and CDR2 is SYDVKM.

The CDR3 nucleotides are TGTGCCAGCAGCGTAGCTTTAGGGACAGGGGACCACGAGCAGTACTTC. Encoded protein: CASSVALGTGDHEQYF. The V and J genes are TRBV9 and TRBJ2-7, with TRBD1 identical over 10 bases. Germline CDR1 is SGDLS and CDR2 is YYNGEE. Trimming cost V 0 bases and J 5 bases; bases outside gene matches: 8. This CDR3 is 16 amino acids long.

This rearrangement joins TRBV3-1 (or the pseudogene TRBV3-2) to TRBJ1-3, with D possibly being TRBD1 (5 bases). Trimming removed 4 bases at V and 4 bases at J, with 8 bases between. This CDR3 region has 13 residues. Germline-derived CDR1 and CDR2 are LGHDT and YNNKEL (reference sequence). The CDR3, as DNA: TGTGCCAGCAGCCTAGACAGAGGAAACACCATATATTTT. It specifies CASSLDRGNTIYF.

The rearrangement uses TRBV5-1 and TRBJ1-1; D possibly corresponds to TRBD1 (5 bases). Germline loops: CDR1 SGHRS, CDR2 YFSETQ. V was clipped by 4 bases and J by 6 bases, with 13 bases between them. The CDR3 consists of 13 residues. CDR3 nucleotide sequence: TGCGCCAGCAGCCAATGGACGGGGGCTGAAGCTTTCTTT. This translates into CASSQWTGAEAFF.

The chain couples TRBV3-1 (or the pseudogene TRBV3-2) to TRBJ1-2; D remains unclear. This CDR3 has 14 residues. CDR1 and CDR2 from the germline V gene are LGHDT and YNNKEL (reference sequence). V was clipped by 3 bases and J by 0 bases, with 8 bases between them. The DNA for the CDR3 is TGTGCCAGCAGCCACCCACAGACTAACTATGGCTACACCTTC. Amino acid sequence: CASSHPQTNYGYTF.

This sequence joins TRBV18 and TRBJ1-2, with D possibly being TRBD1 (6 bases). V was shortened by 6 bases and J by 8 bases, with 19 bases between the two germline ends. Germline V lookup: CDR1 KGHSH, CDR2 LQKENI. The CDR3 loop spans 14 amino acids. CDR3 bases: TGTGCCAGCTCGCCAACCGGGACATCGATCGGCTACACCTTC. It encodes CASSPTGTSIGYTF.

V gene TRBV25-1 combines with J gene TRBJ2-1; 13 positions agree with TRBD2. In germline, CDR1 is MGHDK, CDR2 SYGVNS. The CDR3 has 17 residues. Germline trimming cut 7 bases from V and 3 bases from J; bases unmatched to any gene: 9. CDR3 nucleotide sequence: TGTGCCAGCAACACACTAGCGGGAGGGCCTAGCTACAATGAGCAGTTCTTC. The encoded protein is CASNTLAGGPSYNEQFF.

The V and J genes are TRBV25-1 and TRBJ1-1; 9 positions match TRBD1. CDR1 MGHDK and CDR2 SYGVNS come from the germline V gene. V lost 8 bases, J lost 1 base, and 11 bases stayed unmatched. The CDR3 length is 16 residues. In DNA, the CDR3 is TGTGCCAGCCCTCTGGATTGGGACAGGGAGAACACTGAAGCTTTCTTT. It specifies CASPLDWDRENTEAFF.

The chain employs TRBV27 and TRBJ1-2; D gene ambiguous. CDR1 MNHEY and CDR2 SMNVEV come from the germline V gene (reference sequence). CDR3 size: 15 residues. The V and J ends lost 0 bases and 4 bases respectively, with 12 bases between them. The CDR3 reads CASSLSGVAPYGYTF. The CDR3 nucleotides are TGTGCCAGCAGTTTATCGGGCGTAGCGCCCTATGGCTACACCTTC.

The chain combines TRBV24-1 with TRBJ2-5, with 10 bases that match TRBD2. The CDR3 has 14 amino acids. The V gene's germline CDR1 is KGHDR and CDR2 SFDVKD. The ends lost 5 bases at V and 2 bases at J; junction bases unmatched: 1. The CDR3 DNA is TGTGCCACCAGTGTTAGCGGGAGGCAAGAGACCCAGTACTTC. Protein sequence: CATSVSGRQETQYF.

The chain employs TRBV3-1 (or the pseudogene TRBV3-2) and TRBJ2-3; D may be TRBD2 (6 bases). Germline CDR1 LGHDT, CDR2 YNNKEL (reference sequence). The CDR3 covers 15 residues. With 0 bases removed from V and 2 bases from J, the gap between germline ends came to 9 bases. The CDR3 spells CASSQDGGATDTQYF. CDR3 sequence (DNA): TGTGCCAGCAGCCAAGATGGAGGGGCCACAGATACGCAGTATTTT.

CDR3 sequence reads: CASSGGVSGANVLTF. In nucleotides, the CDR3 is TGTGCCAGCAGCGGGGGGGTCTCTGGGGCCAACGTCCTGACTTTC. The chain links TRBV7-2 to TRBJ2-6; TRBD2 matches at 7 bases. V dropped 5 bases and J dropped 0; count of bases not matched to a gene: 1. CDR3 size: 15 residues. Germline loops: CDR1 SGHTA, CDR2 FQGNSA.

CDR3 nucleotides: TGTGCCAGCAGCCCCGAAAGGGACAGTTACTACGAGCAGTACTTC. Its translation: CASSPERDSYYEQYF. The V call is TRBV28, the J call TRBJ2-7; 7 bases line up with TRBD1. CDR1 and CDR2 from the germline V gene are MDHEN and SYDVKM. J lost 3 bases, V lost 6 bases, and 11 bases had no gene match. The CDR3 runs to 15 residues.

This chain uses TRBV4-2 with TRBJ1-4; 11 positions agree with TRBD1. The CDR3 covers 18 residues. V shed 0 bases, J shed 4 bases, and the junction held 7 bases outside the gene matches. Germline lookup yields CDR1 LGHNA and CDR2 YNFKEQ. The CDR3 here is CASSQELDRGPFNEKLFF. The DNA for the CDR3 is TGTGCCAGCAGCCAAGAACTGGACAGGGGGCCTTTTAATGAAAAACTGTTTTTT.

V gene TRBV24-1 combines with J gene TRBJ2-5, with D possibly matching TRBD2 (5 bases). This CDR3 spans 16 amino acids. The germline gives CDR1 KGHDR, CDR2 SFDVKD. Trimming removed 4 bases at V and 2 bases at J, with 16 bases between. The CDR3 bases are TGTGCCACCAGTGACGTGGCGCTGGGAGCACAAGAGACCCAGTACTTC. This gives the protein CATSDVALGAQETQYF.

This CDR3 is CASSSFRQGYNSPLHF. In nucleotides, the CDR3 is TGCGCCAGCAGCTCCTTCCGACAGGGTTATAATTCACCCCTCCACTTT. The chain is built from TRBV10-2 and TRBJ1-6; 7 positions agree with TRBD1. The CDR3 covers 16 residues. Germline V gives CDR1 WSHSY, CDR2 SAAADI. V shed 6 bases and J 4 bases; nucleotides not matched to a gene: 9.

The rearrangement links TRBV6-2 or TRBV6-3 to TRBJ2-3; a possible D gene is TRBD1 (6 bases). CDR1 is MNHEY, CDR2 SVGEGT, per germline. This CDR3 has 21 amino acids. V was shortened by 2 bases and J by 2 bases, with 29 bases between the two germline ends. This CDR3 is CASSYPALEGVRPRITDTQYF. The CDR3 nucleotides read TGTGCCAGCAGTTACCCAGCTTTAGAGGGGGTCCGGCCCCGAATCACAGATACGCAGTATTTT.

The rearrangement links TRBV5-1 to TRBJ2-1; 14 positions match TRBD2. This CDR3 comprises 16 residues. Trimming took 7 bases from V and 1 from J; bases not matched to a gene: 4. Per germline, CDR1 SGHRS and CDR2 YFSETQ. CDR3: CASLGLAGASYNEQFF. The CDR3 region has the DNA TGCGCCAGCTTGGGACTAGCGGGAGCGTCCTACAATGAGCAGTTCTTC.

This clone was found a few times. Written as DNA, the CDR3 is TGTGCCACCAGCAGAGGGGGGGTAGGGTACGAGCAGTACTTC. This codes for CATSRGGVGYEQYF. The chain carries TRBV15 and TRBJ2-7, with D perhaps TRBD2 (6 bases). Germline-derived CDR1 and CDR2 are LNHNV and YYDKDF (reference sequence). The V end was cut by 1 base, the J end by 4 bases, with 11 bases between. This CDR3 region has 14 residues.

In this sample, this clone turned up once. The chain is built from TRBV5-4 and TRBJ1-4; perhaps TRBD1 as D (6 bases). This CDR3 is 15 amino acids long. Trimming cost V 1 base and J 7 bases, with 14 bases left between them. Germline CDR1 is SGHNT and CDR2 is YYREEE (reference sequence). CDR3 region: CASSLISGVGEKLFF. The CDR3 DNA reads TGTGCCAGCAGCTTGATATCAGGGGTCGGTGAAAAACTGTTTTTT.

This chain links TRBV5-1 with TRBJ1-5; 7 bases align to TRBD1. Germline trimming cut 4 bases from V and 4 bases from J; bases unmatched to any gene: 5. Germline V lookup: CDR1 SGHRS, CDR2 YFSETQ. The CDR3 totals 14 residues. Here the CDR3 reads CASSPGTVNQPQHF. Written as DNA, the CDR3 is TGCGCCAGCAGCCCCGGGACAGTAAATCAGCCCCAGCATTTT.

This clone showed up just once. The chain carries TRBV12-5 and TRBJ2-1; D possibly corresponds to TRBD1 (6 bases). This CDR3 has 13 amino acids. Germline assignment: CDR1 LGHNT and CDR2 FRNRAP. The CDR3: CAPSGTPNNEQFF. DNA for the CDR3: TGTGCCCCATCGGGGACACCCAACAATGAGCAGTTCTTC.

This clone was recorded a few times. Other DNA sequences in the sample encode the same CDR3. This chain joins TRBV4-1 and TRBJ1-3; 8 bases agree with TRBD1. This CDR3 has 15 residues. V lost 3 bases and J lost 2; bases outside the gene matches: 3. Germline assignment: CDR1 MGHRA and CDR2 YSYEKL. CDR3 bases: TGCGCCAGCAGCCAGGCGGGACAGGCTGGAAACACCATATATTTT. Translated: CASSQAGQAGNTIYF.

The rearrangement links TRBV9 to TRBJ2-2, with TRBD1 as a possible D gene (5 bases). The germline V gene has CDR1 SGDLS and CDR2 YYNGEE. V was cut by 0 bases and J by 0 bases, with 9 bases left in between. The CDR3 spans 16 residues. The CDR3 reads CASSVGWGSNTGELFF. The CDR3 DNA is TGTGCCAGCAGCGTAGGGTGGGGCTCGAACACCGGGGAGCTGTTTTTT.

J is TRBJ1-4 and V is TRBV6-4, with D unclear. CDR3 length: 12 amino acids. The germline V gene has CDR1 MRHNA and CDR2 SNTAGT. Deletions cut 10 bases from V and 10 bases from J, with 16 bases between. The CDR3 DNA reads TGTGCCACAAAGACGTCGGGAGTAAAACTGTTTTTT. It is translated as CATKTSGVKLFF.

CDR3 sequence (DNA): TGTGCCACCAGCAGATCCCGACTAGCGGGAGTAGGACTGACGCAGTATTTT. Its translation is CATSRSRLAGVGLTQYF. This chain joins TRBV15 and TRBJ2-3; TRBD2 matches 12 bases. The CDR3 has 17 amino acids. V gave up 2 bases and J gave up 9 bases; unmatched junction bases: 12. Germline-derived CDR1 and CDR2 are LNHNV and YYDKDF (reference sequence). Based on the CDR3 plus reference TRBV15 and TRBJ2-3, the full variable domain is DAMVIQNPRYQVTQFGKPVTLSCSQTLNHNVMYWYQQKSSQAPKLLFHYYDKDFNNEADTPDNFQSRRPNTSFCFLDIRSPGLGDTAMYLCATSRSRLAGVGLTQYFGPGTRLTVL.

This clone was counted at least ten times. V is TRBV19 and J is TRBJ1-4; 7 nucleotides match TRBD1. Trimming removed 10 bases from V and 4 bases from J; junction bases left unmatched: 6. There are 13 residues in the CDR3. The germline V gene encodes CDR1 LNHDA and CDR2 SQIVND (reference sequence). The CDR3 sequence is CATAGTDNEKLFF. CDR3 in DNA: TGTGCCACCGCCGGGACAGATAATGAAAAACTGTTTTTT.

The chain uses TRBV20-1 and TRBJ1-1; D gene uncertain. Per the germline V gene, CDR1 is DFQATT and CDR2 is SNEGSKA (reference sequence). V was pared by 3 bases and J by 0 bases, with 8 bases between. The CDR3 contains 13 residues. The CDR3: CSASAQVNTEAFF. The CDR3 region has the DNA TGCAGTGCTAGTGCGCAGGTGAACACTGAAGCTTTCTTT.